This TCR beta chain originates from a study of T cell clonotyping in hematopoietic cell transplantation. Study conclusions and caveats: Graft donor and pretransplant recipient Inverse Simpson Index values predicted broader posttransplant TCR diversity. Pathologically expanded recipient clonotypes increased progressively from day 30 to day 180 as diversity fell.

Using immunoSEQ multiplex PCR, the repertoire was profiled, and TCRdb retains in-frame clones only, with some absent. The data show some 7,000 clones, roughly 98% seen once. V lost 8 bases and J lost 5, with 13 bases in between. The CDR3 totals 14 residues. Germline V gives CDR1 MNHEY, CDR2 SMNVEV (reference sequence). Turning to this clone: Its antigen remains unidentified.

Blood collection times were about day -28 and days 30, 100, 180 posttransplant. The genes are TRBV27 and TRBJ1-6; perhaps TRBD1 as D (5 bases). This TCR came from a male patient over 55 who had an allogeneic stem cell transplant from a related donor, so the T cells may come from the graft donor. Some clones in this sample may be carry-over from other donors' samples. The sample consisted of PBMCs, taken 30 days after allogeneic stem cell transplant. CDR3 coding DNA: TGTGCCAGCGGCCCGACAGTAGATAATTCACCCCTCCACTTT. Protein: CASGPTVDNSPLHF.